This is a list of T cell receptor beta chains from one sample in a study of T-cell reconstitution after alpha-beta-depleted transplantation in children. TCRdb independently ran MiXCR on the PCR reads; one entry per CDR3 protein. Of 150,000 to 250,000 distinct CDR3 sequences listed, just under 6.5% are singletons. The specimen was PBMCs, collected before TCRalphabeta/CD19-depleted stem cell transplant. The receptors come from a girl under three years old with combined immunodeficiency, due to receive a stem cell transplant. The CDR3 runs from the conserved cysteine through the conserved F or W. D genes are given only for firm matches. For some rows the clone size is stated as once, few or many, or as a class when expanded; others skip it.

J: TRBJ2-1
V: TRBV9
size: many
D: NA
DNA: TGTGCCAGCAGCGAACGAATGGGACTCATCTCCTACAATGAGCAGTTCTTC
CDR3: CASSERMGLISYNEQFF

J: TRBJ2-2
V: TRBV19
size: many
D: NA
DNA: TGTGCCAGTAGTATAGGCTGGGAGCTGTTTTTT
CDR3: CASSIGWELFF

J: TRBJ2-1
V: TRBV7-8
size: few
D: TRBD2
DNA: TGTGCCAGCAGCGGACTAGCGGGGCCGACAATGGGCGATGAGCAGTTCTTC
CDR3: CASSGLAGPTMGDEQFF

J: TRBJ2-1
V: TRBV7-8
size: many
D: NA
DNA: TGTGCCAGCAGGTCGTCGGGATGGAGCTCCTACAATGAGCAGTTCTTC
CDR3: CASRSSGWSSYNEQFF

J: TRBJ2-7
V: TRBV20-1
size: many
D: NA
DNA: TGCAGTGCTAGAGATTGGGACATCTACGAGCAGTACTTC
CDR3: CSARDWDIYEQYF

J: TRBJ2-7
V: TRBV6-2/TRBV6-3
size: NA
D: TRBD2
DNA: TGTGCCAGCAGACCCGGACTAGCGGGAGGCGAGCAGTACTTC
CDR3: CASRPGLAGGEQYF

J: TRBJ2-6
V: TRBV2
size: NA
D: NA
DNA: TGTGCCAGCAGTGAGGTCCGCACTGGGGCCAACGTCCTGACTTTC
CDR3: CASSEVRTGANVLTF

J: TRBJ2-1
V: TRBV24-1
size: many
D: NA
DNA: TGTGCCACCAGTGATCCTGACCCCGATGCCAGGAATGAGCAGTTCTTC
CDR3: CATSDPDPDARNEQFF

J: TRBJ2-1
V: TRBV28
size: NA
D: NA
DNA: TGTGCCAGCAGTTTCGGGGACCCCAATTACAATGAGCAGTTCTTC
CDR3: CASSFGDPNYNEQFF

J: TRBJ1-1
V: TRBV12-3/TRBV12-4
size: many
D: NA
DNA: TGTGCCAGCAGTCCGCTCGAAGAGCGGCTAATGAACACTGAAGCTTTCTTT
CDR3: CASSPLEERLMNTEAFF

J: TRBJ1-3
V: TRBV25-1
size: many
D: NA
DNA: TGTGCCAGCAGTAAGAACTCTGGAAACACCATATATTTT
CDR3: CASSKNSGNTIYF

J: TRBJ1-2
V: TRBV24-1
size: many
D: NA
DNA: TGTGCCACCAGTGACTACGGCCATCCGAGTTCCCGTGGATTGTCCACCTATGGCTACACCTTC
CDR3: CATSDYGHPSSRGLSTYGYTF

J: TRBJ1-1
V: TRBV4-1
size: many
D: NA
DNA: TGCGCCAGCAGCCAAGATTGGGACGCGCGAATGAACACTGAAGCTTTCTTT
CDR3: CASSQDWDARMNTEAFF

J: TRBJ2-1
V: TRBV4-3
size: many
D: NA
DNA: TGCGCCAGCAGCCATAGGAACCGGGACCCCTACAATGAGCAGTTCTTC
CDR3: CASSHRNRDPYNEQFF

J: TRBJ2-1
V: TRBV29-1
size: NA
D: NA
DNA: TGCAGCGTTGAAGGGGGTTGGAGATACAATGAGCAGTTCTTC
CDR3: CSVEGGWRYNEQFF

J: TRBJ1-5
V: TRBV6-1
size: many
D: NA
DNA: TGTGCCAGCAGTGCTTCACCCTGGAGTAATCAGCCCCAGCATTTT
CDR3: CASSASPWSNQPQHF

J: TRBJ1-2
V: TRBV12-3/TRBV12-4
size: many
D: NA
DNA: TGTGCCAGCAGCTGGGGGGATATAGGCTACACCTTC
CDR3: CASSWGDIGYTF

J: TRBJ2-1
V: TRBV27
size: many
D: TRBD2
DNA: TGTGCCACCACAATCCAGCGGGGGGGGACGTTTGAGCAGTTCTTC
CDR3: CATTIQRGGTFEQFF

J: TRBJ2-7
V: TRBV20-1
size: many
D: TRBD2
DNA: TGCAGTGCTCCCGGGACTAGCGGGGGCTTTGACGAGCAGTACTTC
CDR3: CSAPGTSGGFDEQYF

J: TRBJ1-2
V: TRBV25-1
size: few
D: TRBD1
DNA: TGTGCCAGCAGTGAGCCGGGACAGGGATCCTACACCTTC
CDR3: CASSEPGQGSYTF

J: TRBJ1-5
V: TRBV20-1
size: many
D: NA
DNA: TGCAGTGCCCTCCCGGGACTCCAAGGCCAGCCCCAGCATTTT
CDR3: CSALPGLQGQPQHF

J: TRBJ2-2
V: TRBV4-1
size: many
D: TRBD1
DNA: TGCGCCAGCAGCCGAGAACCCACCACAGGGGCCGGGGAGCTGTTTTTT
CDR3: CASSREPTTGAGELFF

J: TRBJ1-1
V: TRBV11-3
size: many
D: NA
DNA: TGTGCCAGCAGCTTAAGATTTGGGGGAACTGAAGCTTTCTTT
CDR3: CASSLRFGGTEAFF

J: TRBJ1-3
V: TRBV21-1
size: many
D: NA
DNA: TGTGCCAGCAGGGTCCGGGGAAACACCATATATTTT
CDR3: CASRVRGNTIYF

J: TRBJ1-1
V: TRBV12-3/TRBV12-4
size: many
D: NA
DNA: TGTGCCAGCGGCTTTCTAACAAGGGGGATCACTGAAGCTTTCTTT
CDR3: CASGFLTRGITEAFF

J: TRBJ1-5
V: TRBV10-3
size: many
D: TRBD1
DNA: TGTGCCATCAGTGCGGGACAGCAGAATCAGCCCCAGCATTTT
CDR3: CAISAGQQNQPQHF

J: TRBJ2-2
V: TRBV11-2
size: many
D: NA
DNA: TGTGCCAGCAGCTTAGTGATCCGGGCCCGGATTCCCGGGGAGCTGTTTTTT
CDR3: CASSLVIRARIPGELFF

J: TRBJ2-2
V: TRBV4-3
size: many
D: NA
DNA: TGCGCCAGCAGCCAAGATCGAGCCGGGGTGGAGCTGTTTTTT
CDR3: CASSQDRAGVELFF

J: TRBJ2-7
V: TRBV7-8
size: NA
D: NA
DNA: TGTGCCAGCAGCTTAGCGCGGGGTGGTGAGCAGTACTTC
CDR3: CASSLARGGEQYF

J: TRBJ2-3
V: TRBV7-9
size: many
D: NA
DNA: TGTGCCAGCAGTCTTACCACGGGAGGCACAGATACGCAGTATTTT
CDR3: CASSLTTGGTDTQYF

J: TRBJ1-5
V: TRBV12-3/TRBV12-4
size: many
D: NA
DNA: TGTGCCAGCAGACCACACCAAAACAGCAATCAGCCCCAGCATTTT
CDR3: CASRPHQNSNQPQHF

J: TRBJ2-2
V: TRBV25-1
size: many
D: NA
DNA: TGTGCCAGCACACAACGTCCAGGAGAGGACGACACCGGGGAGCTGTTTTTT
CDR3: CASTQRPGEDDTGELFF

J: TRBJ2-7
V: TRBV5-5
size: many
D: NA
DNA: TGTGCCAGCAGCGGGGATTATACCTACGAGCAGTACTTC
CDR3: CASSGDYTYEQYF

J: TRBJ1-2
V: TRBV4-1
size: many
D: NA
DNA: TGCGCCAGCAGCCAACGCGAAAACGAATTCTATGGCTACACCTTC
CDR3: CASSQRENEFYGYTF

J: TRBJ2-2
V: TRBV7-3
size: many
D: TRBD2
DNA: TGTGCCAGCAGCCCGATCCGACTAGCGGGCACCGGGGAGCTGTTTTTT
CDR3: CASSPIRLAGTGELFF

J: TRBJ2-6
V: TRBV5-5
size: NA
D: NA
DNA: TGTGCCAGCAGCTTGCCTATTGGGGCCAACGTCCTGACTTTC
CDR3: CASSLPIGANVLTF

J: TRBJ2-7
V: TRBV12-3/TRBV12-4
size: many
D: NA
DNA: TGTGCCAGCAGTTTCCGATTGGCTACACAACGGTACGAGCAGTACTTC
CDR3: CASSFRLATQRYEQYF

J: TRBJ2-1
V: TRBV28
size: many
D: NA
DNA: TGTGCCAGCAGTTTTGGGTCGGGAGAGTACTACAATGAGCAGTTCTTC
CDR3: CASSFGSGEYYNEQFF

J: TRBJ1-3
V: TRBV7-9
size: many
D: NA
DNA: TGTGCCAGCCACCTTGGACGTAGCTCTGGAAACACCATATATTTT
CDR3: CASHLGRSSGNTIYF

J: TRBJ2-1
V: TRBV5-1
size: many
D: TRBD2
DNA: TGCGCCAGCAGCTGGTCATGGCGGGAGTCGGATGTGGGTGAGCAGTTCTTC
CDR3: CASSWSWRESDVGEQFF

J: TRBJ2-5
V: TRBV18
size: few
D: NA
DNA: TGTGCCAGCTCGGGCTCGAGACAGCCCCAAGAGACCCAGTACTTC
CDR3: CASSGSRQPQETQYF

J: TRBJ2-1
V: TRBV28
size: many
D: TRBD2
DNA: TGTGCCAGCAGTTTACAGCGGGAGGGCCAAAATGAGCAGTTCTTC
CDR3: CASSLQREGQNEQFF

J: TRBJ1-5
V: TRBV12-3/TRBV12-4
size: many
D: NA
DNA: TGTGCCAGCACCCCGAGCGGGGCTCAGCCCCAGCATTTT
CDR3: CASTPSGAQPQHF

J: TRBJ2-6
V: TRBV29-1
size: many
D: NA
DNA: TGCAGCGTTCTACCGTTGGGACAAGCAGACTCTGGGGCCAACGTCCTGACTTTC
CDR3: CSVLPLGQADSGANVLTF

J: TRBJ2-7
V: TRBV6-1
size: many
D: NA
DNA: TGTGCCAGCAGTGAAGCGCGGGTCGAGCAGTACTTC
CDR3: CASSEARVEQYF

J: TRBJ1-1
V: TRBV7-2
size: many
D: NA
DNA: TGTGCCAGTGGGGCTGAAGCTTTCTTT
CDR3: CASGAEAFF

J: TRBJ2-4
V: TRBV20-1
size: many
D: NA
DNA: TGCAGTGCTAGAGACCACAGAATAGCCAAAAACATTCAGTACTTC
CDR3: CSARDHRIAKNIQYF

J: TRBJ2-5
V: TRBV20-1
size: many
D: NA
DNA: TGCAGTGCATTACGCCACTCTAGCGTGCTACAAGAGACCCAGTACTTC
CDR3: CSALRHSSVLQETQYF